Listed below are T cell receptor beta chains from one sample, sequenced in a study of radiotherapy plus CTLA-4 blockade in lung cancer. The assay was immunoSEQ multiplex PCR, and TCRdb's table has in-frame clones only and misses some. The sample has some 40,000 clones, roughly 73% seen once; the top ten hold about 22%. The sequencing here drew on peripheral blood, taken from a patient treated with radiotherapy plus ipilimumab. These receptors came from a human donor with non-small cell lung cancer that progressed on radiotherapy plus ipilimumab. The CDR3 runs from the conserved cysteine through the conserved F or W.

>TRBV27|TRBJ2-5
CASSWQGQETQYF
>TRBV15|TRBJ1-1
CATSGGGAGRSTEAFF
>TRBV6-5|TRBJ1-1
CASSSGQGALNTEAFF
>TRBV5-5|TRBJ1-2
CASSLASFYTF
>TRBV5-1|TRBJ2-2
CASSLAGGANTGELFF
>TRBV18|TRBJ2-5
CASSRRRNEETQYF
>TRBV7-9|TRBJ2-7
CASSLVDRHPVPYEQYF
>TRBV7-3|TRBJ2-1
CASSSDRRRQFF
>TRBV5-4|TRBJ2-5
CASSRRGAEETQYF
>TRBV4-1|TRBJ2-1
CASSQVYRDRALNEQFF
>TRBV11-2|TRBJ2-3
CASSPPTNTDTQYF
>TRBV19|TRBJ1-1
CASSIKQGRTNTEAFF
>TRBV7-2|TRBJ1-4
CASSQGGAGRYEKLFF
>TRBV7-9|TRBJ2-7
CASSLPGTGGYEQYF
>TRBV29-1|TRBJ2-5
CSVEQGAETQYF
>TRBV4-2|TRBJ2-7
CASSQGDRAYEQYF
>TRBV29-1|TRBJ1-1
CSVPDRAGTEAFF
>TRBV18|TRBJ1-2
CASSPPRTGEANYGYTF
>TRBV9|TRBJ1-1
CASSPGTEAFF
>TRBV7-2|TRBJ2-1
CASSLRQGGRNEQFF
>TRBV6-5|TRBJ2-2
CASTEQGWAGELFF
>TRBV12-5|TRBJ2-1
CASGLGLAAPAEQFF